A selection of T cell receptor beta chains follows, all from one sample in a study of CD8 T cells in ankylosing spondylitis. TCRdb re-analysed the 5' RACE reads in MiXCR, keeping a single row per CDR3 protein. The data show around 770,000 distinct CDR3 sequences, with 15% to 20% seen just once and around 19% held by the top ten. Sequencing used blood, either unsorted or a sorted T cell fraction (not recorded which). Source of these receptors: a male donor with ankylosing spondylitis. Each CDR3 is given with its conserved first and last residue. The D gene is left open where the match is weak. The size field is filled for only some rows; it gives once, few, many or a size class.

D: .; V: TRBV12-3/TRBV12-4; J: TRBJ2-7; size: few; DNA: TGTGCCAGCAGTTTGGGACCGTGGCAGTTTTCCTACGAGCAGTACTTC; CDR3: CASSLGPWQFSYEQYF
D: .; V: TRBV4-2; J: TRBJ1-2; size: few; DNA: TGTGCCAGCAGCCCAACCGGTGGGGGGGCATATGGCTACACCTTC; CDR3: CASSPTGGGAYGYTF
D: .; V: TRBV20-1; J: TRBJ1-1; size: .; DNA: TGCAGTGCTAGAGCGGGGCAGGGAAGCACTGAAGCTTTCTTT; CDR3: CSARAGQGSTEAFF
D: TRBD1; V: TRBV14; J: TRBJ2-1; size: few; DNA: TGTGCCAGCAGCCAGGGACAGGGATTGGGGGGACAGTTCTTC; CDR3: CASSQGQGLGGQFF
D: .; V: TRBV18; J: TRBJ1-1; size: .; DNA: TGTGCCAGCTCAGCAAGGGTAAGGGCTGACACTGAAGCTTTCTTT; CDR3: CASSARVRADTEAFF
D: TRBD1; V: TRBV29-1; J: TRBJ2-1; size: .; DNA: TGCAGCGTTGAGTCCGGACAGGGGGCTGTGAATGAGCAGTTCTTC; CDR3: CSVESGQGAVNEQFF
D: .; V: TRBV10-3; J: TRBJ2-3; size: few; DNA: TGTGCCATCAGTGCCTCCCTGGGCGCAGATACGCAGTATTTT; CDR3: CAISASLGADTQYF
D: TRBD1; V: TRBV6-1; J: TRBJ1-4; size: .; DNA: TGTGCCAGCGGGACAGGGGACCCCAATGAAAAACTGTTTTTT; CDR3: CASGTGDPNEKLFF
D: TRBD2; V: TRBV19; J: TRBJ2-3; size: .; DNA: TGTGCCAGTAGCAGACTAGCGGGAGCAACCTGGTCCACAGATACGCAGTATTTT; CDR3: CASSRLAGATWSTDTQYF
D: .; V: TRBV7-2; J: TRBJ2-3; size: .; DNA: TGTGCCAGCAGCCACACCCCCGACAGGATCACAGATACGCAGTATTTT; CDR3: CASSHTPDRITDTQYF
D: TRBD2; V: TRBV5-1; J: TRBJ2-1; size: few; DNA: TGCGCCAGCAGCAATCGGACTAGCGGGGTGGGGGGCTACAATGAGCAGTTCTTC; CDR3: CASSNRTSGVGGYNEQFF
D: TRBD2; V: TRBV12-3/TRBV12-4; J: TRBJ2-3; size: few; DNA: TGTGCCAGCAGACTAAGACTAGCGGGGGTCCGAGATACGCAGTATTTT; CDR3: CASRLRLAGVRDTQYF
D: .; V: TRBV7-2; J: TRBJ2-7; size: .; DNA: TGTGCCAGCAGCCAAACGTCCCAGGGGACACTCTCCTACGAGCAGTACTTC; CDR3: CASSQTSQGTLSYEQYF
D: .; V: TRBV5-5; J: TRBJ2-7; size: few; DNA: TGTGCCAGCAGCTCGATGGAGGGGATATTTAATTACGAGCAGTACTTC; CDR3: CASSSMEGIFNYEQYF
D: .; V: TRBV12-3/TRBV12-4; J: TRBJ1-6; size: .; DNA: TGTGCCAGCAGTTTCATTCATGAGAATTCACCCCTCCACTTT; CDR3: CASSFIHENSPLHF
D: TRBD2; V: TRBV12-3/TRBV12-4; J: TRBJ2-1; size: .; DNA: TGTACCAGCAGTTTTGGGCTAGCGGCTGATCAAACCTACAATGAGCAGTTCTTC; CDR3: CTSSFGLAADQTYNEQFF
D: .; V: TRBV5-1; J: TRBJ1-2; size: .; DNA: TGCGCCAGCAGCGACGGGCTTTACACCTTC; CDR3: CASSDGLYTF